One and the same sample provided the 8 T cell receptor beta chains below, sequenced in a study of T-cell memory formation after mild COVID-19. A single record per CDR3 protein comes from TCRdb applying MiXCR to the 5' RACE reads. The sample holds some 310,000 distinct CDR3 sequences, about 20% seen once. The sequenced sample consisted of PBMCs or a T cell subset sorted from them (not recorded which). These receptors originate from a man aged 18 to 29 who had mild COVID-19 (a few samples of this study predate the infection). Cell type and time point are not known.

The V and J genes are TRBV12-3 or TRBV12-4 and TRBJ2-1; possibly TRBD1 for D (5 bases). Trimming took off 6 bases at V and 0 bases at J, with 12 bases between the two ends. The length of the CDR3 is 15 residues. The CDR3 loop is CASSQDSDSYNEQFF. CDR3 nucleotides: TGTGCCAGCAGCCAAGACAGCGACTCCTACAATGAGCAGTTCTTC.

This chain links TRBV24-1 with TRBJ2-7; D is undetermined. The CDR3 runs to 12 residues. CDR1 is KGHDR and CDR2 is SFDVKD in the germline V gene. V lost 3 bases and J 6 bases, leaving 8 bases between the germline ends. This CDR3 is CATSDNGSEQYF. CDR3 nucleotide sequence: TGTGCCACCAGTGATAACGGCAGCGAGCAGTACTTC.

This clonotype has only a few counts. The gene calls are TRBV6-6 and TRBJ2-1, with TRBD1 identical over 9 bases. The CDR3 has 15 amino acids. V lost 2 bases to trimming and J lost 7 bases; unmatched junction nucleotides: 6. Germline loops: CDR1 MNHNY, CDR2 SVGAGI (reference sequence). For the CDR3, the DNA is TGTGCCAGCAGTTACGGGACAGGGAACCGAAATGAGCAGTTCTTC. Encoded protein: CASSYGTGNRNEQFF.

The chain recombines TRBV30 with TRBJ1-1; 8 positions agree with TRBD1. J was trimmed by 1 base and V by 7 bases; bases with no gene match: 5. The CDR3 sequence is 13 residues long. CDR1 is GTSNPN and CDR2 is SVGIG in the germline V gene (reference sequence). The CDR3 loop is CASRQGWNTEAFF. DNA of the CDR3: TGTGCCTCCCGACAGGGGTGGAACACTGAAGCTTTCTTT.

This clonotype has a single count. This chain joins TRBV12-3 or TRBV12-4 and TRBJ1-4, with 9 bases matching TRBD1. The junction had 3 bases not matched to a gene; V was cut back by 6 bases and J by 7 bases. The CDR3 length is 13 residues. The CDR3 DNA is TGTGCCAGCAGGGACAGGGGTATTGAAAAACTGTTTTTT. Protein product: CASRDRGIEKLFF.

This clonotype has ten or more counts. The CDR3 region is CASSYLGQGNSPLHF. CDR3 sequence (DNA): TGTGCCAGCAGCTACTTGGGACAGGGGAATTCACCCCTCCACTTT. V gene TRBV7-9 combines with J gene TRBJ1-6, with 10 nucleotides matching TRBD1. Germline CDR1 is SEHNR and CDR2 is FQNEAQ (reference sequence). After removal of 4 bases from V and 7 bases from J, the junction contained 4 bases not matched to a gene. The CDR3 consists of 15 residues.

This chain uses TRBV7-3 with TRBJ2-1, with a tentative D call TRBD2 (5 bases). This CDR3 spans 14 amino acids. Per the germline V gene, CDR1 is SGHTA and CDR2 is FQGTGA. Deletions cut 4 bases from V and 5 bases from J, with 12 bases between. The CDR3 protein is CASSSPAGNNEQFF. The CDR3 DNA reads as TGTGCCAGCAGCTCCCCCGCGGGTAACAATGAGCAGTTCTTC.

This clonotype came up a few times. The chain combines TRBV28 with TRBJ1-3; D is perhaps TRBD1 (5 bases). The CDR3 loop spans 15 amino acids. Germline-derived CDR1 and CDR2 are MDHEN and SYDVKM. V lost 8 bases and J 1 base, leaving 15 bases between the germline ends. The CDR3 sequence: CASGLGVNSGNTIYF. The DNA of the CDR3 is TGTGCCAGCGGATTGGGGGTGAATTCTGGAAACACCATATATTTT.